The rows below give T cell receptor beta chains drawn from one sample of a study of T cell responses to AZD1222 COVID-19 vaccine. Assay used: immunoSEQ multiplex PCR; TCRdb lists only in-frame clones, some missing. The sample lists approximately 150,000 clones, around 84% occurring once. The sequenced sample was peripheral blood, obtained 28 days after the second AZD1222 dose. The receptors stem from an adult who received the AZD1222 COVID-19 vaccine. The CDR3 runs from the conserved cysteine through the conserved F or W. D genes are given only for firm matches. A clone size is listed for some rows: how often the clone was seen (once, few, many), or a class if it is expanded.

j_call	clone_size	v_call	d_call	cdr3_nt	cdr3_aa
TRBJ2-7	few	TRBV4-2	.	TGTGCCAGCAGCCCCAGTCGGGGGGCCGGGTACGAGCAGTACTTC	CASSPSRGAGYEQYF
TRBJ2-1	.	TRBV7-8	TRBD2	TGTGCCAGCAGCCGACAGACTAGCGGGGGTTACAATGAGCAGTTCTTC	CASSRQTSGGYNEQFF
TRBJ1-4	once	TRBV6-5	.	TGTGCCAGCAAACGGGGTGCTAATGAAAAACTGTTTTTT	CASKRGANEKLFF
TRBJ1-3	.	TRBV9	.	TGTGCCAGCAGCGTAGGGGGGACTCCTGGGTCGGCTGGAAACACCATATATTTT	CASSVGGTPGSAGNTIYF
TRBJ2-1	.	TRBV13	.	TGTGCCAGCAGCTCCTCGGGACTGCCAGTTTACAATGAGCAGTTCTTC	CASSSSGLPVYNEQFF
TRBJ2-1	.	TRBV5-1	TRBD1	TGCGCCAGCAGCTTCGGGGACAGGGATGGGAATGAGCAGTTCTTC	CASSFGDRDGNEQFF
TRBJ1-2	.	TRBV5-1	TRBD1	TGCGCCAGCACCGCTGATAGGGGACAGGGGAGGGACGGCTACACCTTC	CASTADRGQGRDGYTF
TRBJ2-1	once	TRBV6-5	.	TGTGCCAGCAGTTACGGACCCTCTAGCAATGAGCAGTTCTTC	CASSYGPSSNEQFF
TRBJ2-7	.	TRBV5-1	TRBD1	TGCGCCAGCAGCACAGGCACCAGGGGGACCTACGAGCAGTACTTC	CASSTGTRGTYEQYF
TRBJ1-2	.	TRBV5-1	.	TGCGCCAGCAGCCCTCAGGCAGGGGACTATGGCTACACCTTC	CASSPQAGDYGYTF
TRBJ1-2	.	TRBV11-2	.	TGTGCCAGCAGCTCAACACAGGGAACCTATGGCTACACCTTC	CASSSTQGTYGYTF
TRBJ1-3	.	TRBV5-1	.	TGCGCCAGCAGCTTGGCGGGGATCCTCTCTGGAAACACCATATATTTT	CASSLAGILSGNTIYF
TRBJ1-5	.	TRBV19	.	TGTGCCAGTAACCAGGTGCACAATCAGCCCCAGCATTTT	CASNQVHNQPQHF
TRBJ2-1	.	TRBV6-5	TRBD2	TGTGCCAGCAGTTCCTTACTAGCGGGGAAATACAATGAGCAGTTCTTC	CASSSLLAGKYNEQFF
TRBJ1-5	few	TRBV19	.	TGTGCCAGTAGTATAGGGGATTTGGGCCAGCCCCAGCATTTT	CASSIGDLGQPQHF
TRBJ1-2	.	TRBV28	.	TGTGCCAGCTACACAGGATATTATGGCTACACCTTC	CASYTGYYGYTF
TRBJ1-2	.	TRBV18	.	TGTGCCAGCTCACCTCCTACAGAGGGTAACTATGGCTACACCTTC	CASSPPTEGNYGYTF
TRBJ2-1	.	TRBV24-1	TRBD2	TGTGCCACCAGTGATTCCGGGACTAGCGGGGACAATGAGCAGTTCTTC	CATSDSGTSGDNEQFF
TRBJ2-1	.	TRBV4-1	.	TGCGCCAGCAGAAATCTAAATGAGCAGTTCTTC	CASRNLNEQFF
TRBJ1-2	.	TRBV28	TRBD1	TGTGCCAGCAGTTCTTGGGCAGGGAGGGGGCTTTTCTATGGCTACACCTTC	CASSSWAGRGLFYGYTF
TRBJ2-2	.	TRBV11-2	TRBD2	TGTGCCAGCAGCCCGTCGACTAGCGGGACCGGGGAGCTGTTTTTT	CASSPSTSGTGELFF
TRBJ1-5	.	TRBV15	TRBD1	TGTGCCACCAGCGGGCAGGGGGCTTATCAGCCCCAGCATTTT	CATSGQGAYQPQHF
TRBJ1-5	once	TRBV6-5	.	TGTGCCAGCAGTCGAGGTCCGGAGCCCCAGCATTTT	CASSRGPEPQHF
TRBJ1-2	few	TRBV20-1	.	TGCAGTGCTAGCCCCCTGGATAGCTACACCTTC	CSASPLDSYTF
TRBJ2-5	.	TRBV6-5	.	TGTGCCAGCAGTTACTCTGGTAGGGAGCAAGAGACCCAGTACTTC	CASSYSGREQETQYF
TRBJ2-5	.	TRBV14	.	TGTGCCAGCAATGGAGGGTGGCAAGAGACCCAGTACTTC	CASNGGWQETQYF
TRBJ1-6	.	TRBV5-1	TRBD1	TGCGCCAGCAGCCCAGATGGACAGGGGGCGAATTCACCCCTCCACTTT	CASSPDGQGANSPLHF
TRBJ1-2	.	TRBV4-1	TRBD1	TGCGCCAGCAGCCCCATCCCACCGGGACAGGGGTATGGCTACACCTTC	CASSPIPPGQGYGYTF
TRBJ2-5	.	TRBV4-1	TRBD2	TGCGCCAGCAGCCAAGAGGGAACTAGCGGTGGGGAGACCCAGTACTTC	CASSQEGTSGGETQYF
TRBJ2-7	.	TRBV2	.	TGTGCCAGCAGTTTACAGTCCTACGAGCAGTACTTC	CASSLQSYEQYF
TRBJ2-7	.	TRBV6-4	.	TGTGCCAGCAGTGACTCTTTAGGGGGCGAGCAGTACTTC	CASSDSLGGEQYF
TRBJ1-4	.	TRBV6-5	.	TGTGCCAGCAGGCGACAGTATGGAACTAATGAAAAACTGTTTTTT	CASRRQYGTNEKLFF
TRBJ1-5	.	TRBV6-5	.	TGTGCCAGCACCCGGGGTTCTCAGCCCCAGCATTTT	CASTRGSQPQHF